This T cell receptor beta chain originates from a study of T cell changes during pregnancy in multiple sclerosis. The V gene's germline CDR1 is KGHSH and CDR2 LQKENI. This CDR3 is 16 amino acids long. V dropped 3 bases and J dropped 5; count of bases not matched to a gene: 9. Only in-frame clones appear in the TCRdb table, and some are missing; sequencing was by immunoSEQ multiplex PCR. The table shows 70,000 to 95,000 clones, with around 93% occurring only once. This clonotype was obtained from a female donor with multiple sclerosis, enrolled in a pregnancy study. Specimen: peripheral blood, collected in the third trimester of pregnancy. The gene calls are TRBV18 and TRBJ1-1; 10 bases are shared with TRBD1. The CDR3 loop reads CASSPKTGGEGTEAFF. CDR3 DNA sequence: TGTGCCAGCTCACCCAAGACAGGGGGCGAGGGTACTGAAGCTTTCTTT.